This entry lists 26 T cell receptor beta chains sequenced from one sample in a study of blood T cell repertoires in COVID-19. Sequencing used immunoSEQ multiplex PCR; TCRdb keeps in-frame clones, though not all of them. This table has more than 300,000 clones, about four fifths appearing once. Sequenced sample: peripheral blood. These TCRs come from a woman aged 50 to 60 with acute or convalescent COVID-19.

The CDR3 DNA is TGCGCCAGCAGCTTGGACAGAACCTCTGGAAACACCATATATTTT. It codes for CASSLDRTSGNTIYF. The rearrangement uses TRBV5-1 and TRBJ1-3, with D unclear. Germline CDR1 and CDR2: SGHRS and YFSETQ. The CDR3 loop spans 15 amino acids. Trimming took 0 bases from V and 0 from J, leaving 7 bases between them.

The chain carries TRBV4-2 and TRBJ2-5, with 11 bases aligning to TRBD1. CDR1 and CDR2 from the germline V gene are LGHNA and YNFKEQ. J gave up 5 bases and V 3 bases, and 5 bases lay outside the gene matches. This CDR3 has 15 residues. The CDR3 sequence: CASSQGTGGRETQYF. CDR3 nucleotide sequence: TGTGCCAGCAGCCAGGGGACAGGGGGTCGGGAGACCCAGTACTTC.

The V and J genes are TRBV15 and TRBJ2-2, with 10 nucleotides matching TRBD1. The CDR3 has 16 residues. V shed 1 base, J shed 7 bases, and the junction held 6 bases outside the gene matches. The germline V gene encodes CDR1 LNHNV and CDR2 YYDKDF (reference sequence). The DNA of the CDR3 is TGTGCCACCAGCAGAGGGGGGACAGGGGTGAGCGGGGAGCTGTTTTTT. This sequence encodes CATSRGGTGVSGELFF. Full variable domain (outside the CDR3, taken from reference TRBV15 and TRBJ2-2): DAMVIQNPRYQVTQFGKPVTLSCSQTLNHNVMYWYQQKSSQAPKLLFHYYDKDFNNEADTPDNFQSRRPNTSFCFLDIRSPGLGDTAMYLCATSRGGTGVSGELFFGEGSRLTVL.

This chain uses TRBV5-1 with TRBJ1-1, with a possible D match to TRBD1 (5 bases). Germline CDR1 is SGHRS and CDR2 is YFSETQ. This CDR3 is built from 14 residues. V lost 7 bases to trimming and J lost 0 bases, with 13 bases between them. The CDR3 DNA sequence: TGCGCCAGCTGTCGGGGGGGTTTGAACACTGAAGCTTTCTTT. It translates to CASCRGGLNTEAFF. The whole variable domain, remainder taken from reference TRBV5-1 and TRBJ1-1, is KAGVTQTPRYLIKTRGQQVTLSCSPISGHRSVSWYQQTPGQGLQFLFEYFSETQRNKGNFPGRFSGRQFSNSRSEMNVSTLELGDSALYLCASCRGGLNTEAFFGQGTRLTVV.

The chain carries TRBV18 and TRBJ2-5, with 9 positions matching TRBD1. The CDR3 is made up of 15 amino acids. Germline CDR1 and CDR2: KGHSH and LQKENI. Germline trimming cut 3 bases from V and 2 bases from J; bases unmatched to any gene: 4. The CDR3 loop is CASSPQDRGQETQYF. Here the CDR3 DNA reads TGTGCCAGCTCACCCCAAGACAGGGGGCAAGAGACCCAGTACTTC.

The chain links TRBV4-1 to TRBJ2-7, with 10 bases that match TRBD2. The CDR3 covers 14 residues. V lost 4 bases, J lost 0 bases, and 0 bases stayed unmatched. Germline CDR1 and CDR2: MGHRA and YSYEKL. CDR3 region: CASSPSGSSYEQYF. The CDR3 coding sequence is TGCGCCAGCAGCCCTAGCGGGAGCTCCTACGAGCAGTACTTC.

Comment on this clone: The identical CDR3 is also encoded by other nucleotide sequences in the sample. The gene calls are TRBV19 and TRBJ1-5; 8 positions agree with TRBD1. The junction had 7 bases not matched to a gene; V was cut back by 5 bases and J by 7 bases. This CDR3 has 14 residues. Germline CDR1 and CDR2: LNHDA and SQIVND (reference sequence). In DNA form, the CDR3 reads TGTGCCAGTAGTGTTACAGGGGGAGGGCAGCCCCAGCATTTT. It translates to CASSVTGGGQPQHF.

This sequence joins TRBV7-9 and TRBJ2-5; TRBD1 is a possible D gene (6 bases). This CDR3 contains 15 residues. CDR1 and CDR2 (germline): SEHNR, FQNEAQ (reference sequence). The V gene lost 1 base and the J gene lost 4 bases, with 13 bases spanning the gap. CDR3 bases: TGTGCCAGCAGCTTAGGGGACAATCAGCGAGAGACCCAGTACTTC. Translating it yields CASSLGDNQRETQYF.

Only a few counts were recorded for this clone. The chain uses TRBV30 and TRBJ1-2; TRBD1 might be the D (5 bases). This CDR3 has 13 residues. Germline CDR1 and CDR2: GTSNPN and SVGIG (reference sequence). V was clipped by 0 bases and J by 6 bases, with 11 bases between them. CDR3: CAWSVSRGNGYTF. The CDR3 DNA reads as TGTGCCTGGAGTGTTAGTCGGGGGAATGGCTACACCTTC.

This clone was seen once. The chain employs TRBV11-2 and TRBJ2-5, with TRBD2 as a possible D gene (6 bases). There are 15 residues in the CDR3. V lost 0 bases to trimming and J lost 6 bases, with 14 bases between them. Germline CDR1 SGHAT, CDR2 FQNNGV. This CDR3 is CASSLDRQGGQTQYF. The CDR3 DNA reads TGTGCCAGCAGCTTAGATCGCCAGGGAGGCCAGACCCAGTACTTC.

Remarks on this clone: Other nucleotide sequences from this sample produce the same CDR3. The CDR3 is CASSQGGTGREKLFF. CDR3 nucleotide sequence: TGCGCCAGCAGCCAAGGGGGGACAGGGCGTGAAAAACTGTTTTTT. J is TRBJ1-4 and V is TRBV4-1; TRBD1 matches 9 bases. The CDR3 totals 15 residues. CDR1 is MGHRA and CDR2 is YSYEKL in the germline V gene. V shed 1 base and J 7 bases; nucleotides not matched to a gene: 4.

This chain uses TRBV19 with TRBJ1-5; 9 nucleotides agree with TRBD1. The trim removed 6 bases at V and 6 bases at J, leaving 12 bases unmatched. Germline CDR1 is LNHDA and CDR2 is SQIVND (reference sequence). This CDR3 comprises 16 residues. This chain's CDR3 is CASRRDRAPPGQPQHF. In nucleotides, the CDR3 is TGTGCCAGTAGAAGGGACAGGGCCCCGCCAGGTCAGCCCCAGCATTTT.

The chain uses TRBV20-1 and TRBJ1-2; 9 bases are a match to TRBD1. J was trimmed by 5 bases and V by 3 bases; bases with no gene match: 7. Germline CDR1 reads DFQATT; CDR2 reads SNEGSKA (reference sequence). This CDR3 is 14 amino acids long. DNA of the CDR3: TGCAGTGCTAGTCAGACGGGACAGGGATATGGCTACACCTTC. Its protein is CSASQTGQGYGYTF.

The chain links TRBV4-1 to TRBJ1-6, with D possibly being TRBD1 (5 bases). V dropped 8 bases and J dropped 10 bases, with 18 bases sitting between them. There are 14 residues in the CDR3. CDR1 and CDR2 (germline): MGHRA, YSYEKL. The DNA of the CDR3 is TGCGCCAGCCAGGCAGGGAATTCTGAGTCACCCCTCCACTTT. It encodes CASQAGNSESPLHF.

The rearrangement links TRBV5-6 to TRBJ2-2, with 8 nucleotides matching TRBD2. The germline V gene has CDR1 SGHDT and CDR2 YYEEEE. The CDR3 loop spans 16 amino acids. After removal of 2 bases from V and 4 bases from J, the junction contained 7 bases not matched to a gene. CDR3 sequence: CASSLRGGSRTGELFF. The CDR3 nucleotides are TGTGCCAGCAGCTTACGGGGGGGCTCCCGCACCGGGGAGCTGTTTTTT.

The chain uses TRBV7-9 and TRBJ1-1, with 9 bases lining up with TRBD1. J lost 4 bases, V lost 5 bases, and 8 bases had no gene match. The CDR3 is 15 residues long. Looked up from germline, CDR1 is SEHNR and CDR2 is FQNEAQ (reference sequence). The CDR3 coding sequence is TGTGCCAGCAGCCATTTGACAGGGGGAAGCACTGAAGCTTTCTTT. Protein: CASSHLTGGSTEAFF. The variable domain in full, completed from reference TRBV7-9 and TRBJ1-1, reads DTGVSQNPRHKITKRGQNVTFRCDPISEHNRLYWYRQTLGQGPEFLTYFQNEAQLEKSRLLSDRFSAERPKGSFSTLEIQRTEQGDSAMYLCASSHLTGGSTEAFFGQGTRLTVV.

The chain links TRBV30 to TRBJ1-1; 7 nucleotides align to TRBD1. CDR3 length: 14 residues. Germline trimming cut 5 bases from V and 1 base from J; bases unmatched to any gene: 7. Germline CDR1 reads GTSNPN; CDR2 reads SVGIG (reference sequence). The CDR3 protein is CAWGLRQGNTEAFF. In DNA, the CDR3 is TGTGCCTGGGGGTTACGACAGGGGAACACTGAAGCTTTCTTT.

This clone was seen just once. The chain carries TRBV6-6 and TRBJ1-2, with 9 bases matching TRBD1. Per the germline V gene, CDR1 is MNHNY and CDR2 is SVGAGI (reference sequence). V lost 2 bases and J lost 3; bases outside the gene matches: 7. The CDR3 contains 16 residues. CDR3 residues: CASSYLGQGYDYGYTF. The CDR3 DNA is TGTGCCAGCAGTTACCTTGGACAGGGGTACGACTATGGCTACACCTTC.

The J gene is TRBJ2-7, the V gene TRBV29-1, with 8 positions matching TRBD1. There are 15 residues in the CDR3. After removal of 0 bases from V and 0 bases from J, the junction contained 4 bases not matched to a gene. Germline V gene sequence: CDR1 SQVTM, CDR2 ANQGSEA. The CDR3 loop is CSVEDPGQASYEQYF. CDR3 nucleotides: TGCAGCGTTGAAGATCCGGGACAGGCCTCCTACGAGCAGTACTTC.

The chain uses TRBV24-1 and TRBJ2-1, with 7 bases identical to TRBD1. This CDR3 has 14 amino acids. J lost 10 bases, V lost 6 bases, and 11 bases had no gene match. From germline, CDR1 is KGHDR and CDR2 SFDVKD. The CDR3, as DNA: TGTGCCACCAGTAAGTCAGGGGGTTCGGGAGAGCAGTTCTTC. Amino acid sequence: CATSKSGGSGEQFF.

The chain combines TRBV24-1 with TRBJ2-7, with D perhaps matching TRBD1 (5 bases). V was clipped by 5 bases and J by 2 bases, with 15 bases between them. Germline V gene lookup returns CDR1 KGHDR and CDR2 SFDVKD. This CDR3 is built from 15 residues. The CDR3 nucleotides read TGTGCCACCAGTGGCACACCCCGACAGACCTACGAGCAGTACGTC. Its protein product is CATSGTPRQTYEQYV.

The CDR3 region has the DNA TGTGCCAGCAGTCTCGACTTTAATGAAAAACTGTTTTTT. Protein: CASSLDFNEKLFF. The chain combines TRBV11-2 with TRBJ1-4; D gene uncertain. CDR3 size: 13 residues. V lost 6 bases to trimming and J lost 4 bases, with 9 bases between them. CDR1 is SGHAT, CDR2 FQNNGV, per germline.

The genes are TRBV5-5 and TRBJ2-5; 9 bases are shared with TRBD2. Germline CDR1 and CDR2: SGHKS and YYEKEE (reference sequence). The junction had 11 bases not matched to a gene; V was cut back by 4 bases and J by 7 bases. The CDR3 spans 15 residues. CDR3 nucleotides: TGTGCCAGCAGCCCGGGCGGTCTAGCGGGAAGGACCCAGTACTTC. Protein: CASSPGGLAGRTQYF.

This chain joins TRBV30 and TRBJ1-4, with D perhaps matching TRBD1 (6 bases). V lost 0 bases and J 8 bases, leaving 10 bases between the germline ends. Looked up from germline, CDR1 is GTSNPN and CDR2 is SVGIG (reference sequence). The CDR3 length is 13 residues. The CDR3 sequence is CAWSVGGVEKLFF. The CDR3 nucleotides are TGTGCCTGGAGTGTAGGGGGGGTCGAAAAACTGTTTTTT.

This rearrangement joins TRBV5-6 to TRBJ1-5; 7 bases line up with TRBD1. The CDR3 sequence is 14 residues long. The ends lost 4 bases at V and 2 bases at J; junction bases unmatched: 3. The V gene's germline CDR1 is SGHDT and CDR2 YYEEEE. CDR3 in amino acids: CASSNTGGNQPQHF. In DNA form, the CDR3 reads TGTGCCAGCAGCAACACAGGGGGCAATCAGCCCCAGCATTTT. Full variable domain (outside the CDR3, taken from reference TRBV5-6 and TRBJ1-5): DAGVTQSPTHLIKTRGQQVTLRCSPKSGHDTVSWYQQALGQGPQFIFQYYEEEERQRGNFPDRFSGHQFPNYSSELNVNALLLGDSALYLCASSNTGGNQPQHFGDGTRLSIL.

The gene calls are TRBV29-1 and TRBJ1-5; D gene ambiguous. V shed 7 bases and J shed 4 bases, with 5 bases lying between them. In germline, CDR1 is SQVTM, CDR2 ANQGSEA. The CDR3 has 10 residues. CDR3 DNA sequence: TGCAGCGGGGAGAATCAGCCCCAGCATTTT. Its translation is CSGENQPQHF.